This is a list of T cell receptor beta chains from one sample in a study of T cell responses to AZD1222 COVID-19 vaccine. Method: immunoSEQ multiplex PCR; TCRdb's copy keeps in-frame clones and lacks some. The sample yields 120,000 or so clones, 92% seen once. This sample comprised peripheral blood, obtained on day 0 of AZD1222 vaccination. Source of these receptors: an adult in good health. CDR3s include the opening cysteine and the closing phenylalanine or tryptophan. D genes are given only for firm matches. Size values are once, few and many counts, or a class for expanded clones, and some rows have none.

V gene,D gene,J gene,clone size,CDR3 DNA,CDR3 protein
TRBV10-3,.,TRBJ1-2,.,TGTGCCATCAGTGAGTCATGGGATGGCTACACCTTC,CAISESWDGYTF
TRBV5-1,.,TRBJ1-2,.,TGCGCCAGCAGCTTGGCCTTAATGAACTCAGGGGCCGCGGACTATGGCTACACCTTC,CASSLALMNSGAADYGYTF
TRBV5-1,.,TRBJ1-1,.,TGCGCCAGCAGCTTCGGGCGGAACACTGAAGCTTTCTTT,CASSFGRNTEAFF
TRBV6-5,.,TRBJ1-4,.,TGTGCCAGCAGTAACGACCTGGACATCAATGAAAAACTGTTTTTT,CASSNDLDINEKLFF
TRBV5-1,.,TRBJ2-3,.,TGCGCCAGTACCGCGGGGACAGGCACAGATACGCAGTATTTT,CASTAGTGTDTQYF
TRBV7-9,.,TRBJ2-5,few,TGTGCCAGCAGCTTAAGTGCGGGACCATCGTTAGAGACCCAGTACTTC,CASSLSAGPSLETQYF
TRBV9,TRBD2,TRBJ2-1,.,TGTGCCAGCAGCCGCACAACTAGCGGAGCCTACAATGAGCAGTTCTTC,CASSRTTSGAYNEQFF
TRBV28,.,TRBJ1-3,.,TGTGCCAGCACCCGAAAACTGATCTCTGGAAACACCATATATTTT,CASTRKLISGNTIYF
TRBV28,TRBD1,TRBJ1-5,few,TGTGCCAGCAACCCCCATTCCAGGGGGAGGCAGCCCCAGCATTTT,CASNPHSRGRQPQHF
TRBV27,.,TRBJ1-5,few,TGTGCCAGCAGCCCGACGGGAGCAGGGCGAAGCAATCAGCCCCAGCATTTT,CASSPTGAGRSNQPQHF
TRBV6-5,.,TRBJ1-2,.,TGTGCCAGCAGTTACTCAACTAGGGCCGGCTACACCTTC,CASSYSTRAGYTF
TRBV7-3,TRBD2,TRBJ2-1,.,TGTGCCAGCAGCCCCACTAGCGGGAGACAGAATGAGCAGTTCTTC,CASSPTSGRQNEQFF
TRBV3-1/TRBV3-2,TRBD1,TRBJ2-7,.,TGTGCCAGCAGCCAAAGACAGGGGTACGAGCAGTACTTC,CASSQRQGYEQYF
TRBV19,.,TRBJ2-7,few,TGTGCCAGTAGTATAGATGGCCACGAGCAGTACTTC,CASSIDGHEQYF
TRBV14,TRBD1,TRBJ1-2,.,TGTGCCAGCAGCCAAGATCTCCTACAGGGGGTAGTGGGCTACACCTTC,CASSQDLLQGVVGYTF
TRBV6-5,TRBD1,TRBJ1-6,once,TGTGCCAGCAGTTCACTGACAGGGGACCCTAATTCACCCCTCCACTTT,CASSSLTGDPNSPLHF
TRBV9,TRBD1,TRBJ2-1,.,TGTGCCAGCAGCCGTCCTGGGACAGGGAGAGAGTATGAGCAGTTCTTC,CASSRPGTGREYEQFF
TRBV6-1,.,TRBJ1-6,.,TGTGCCAGCAGTGTCCTTCCGGGACGGAGTAATTCACCCCTCCACTTT,CASSVLPGRSNSPLHF